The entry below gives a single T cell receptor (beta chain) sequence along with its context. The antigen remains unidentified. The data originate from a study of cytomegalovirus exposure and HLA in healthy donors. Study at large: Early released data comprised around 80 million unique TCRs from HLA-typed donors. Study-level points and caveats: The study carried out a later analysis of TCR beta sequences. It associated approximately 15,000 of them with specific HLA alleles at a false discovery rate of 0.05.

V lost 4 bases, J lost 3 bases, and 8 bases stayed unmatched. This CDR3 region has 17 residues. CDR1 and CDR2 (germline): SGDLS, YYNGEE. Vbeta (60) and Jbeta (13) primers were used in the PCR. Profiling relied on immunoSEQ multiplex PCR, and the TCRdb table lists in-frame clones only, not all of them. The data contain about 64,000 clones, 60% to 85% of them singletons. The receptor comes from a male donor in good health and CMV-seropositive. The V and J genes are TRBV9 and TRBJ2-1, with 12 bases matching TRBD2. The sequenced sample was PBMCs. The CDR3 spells CASSTGTSGSSYNEQFF. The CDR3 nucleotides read TGTGCCAGCAGCACCGGGACTAGCGGGTCCAGCTACAATGAGCAGTTCTTC.